The next 10 T cell receptor beta chains were all read from a single sample in a study of T cells in women clearing cervical HPV infection. Data came from immunoSEQ multiplex PCR; TCRdb stores just in-frame clones and leaves some out. In all, the sample yields tens of thousands of clones. The sample comprised blood buffy coat. The receptors derive from a woman aged 18 to 75 with a cervical HPV16 infection that either progressed to CIN3+ or cleared (not recorded which).

CDR3 DNA, as far as it was read: TGTGCCAGCATGGCGGGGGCGAACACCGGGGAG. It specifies CASMAGANTGE. The CDR3 in full is CASMAGANTGELFF. The chain joins TRBV6-2 or TRBV6-3 to TRBJ2-2; the match to TRBD2 covers 7 bases. The read ends 3 residues before the CDR3 terminus; that terminus is restored from the germline J gene. CDR1 MNHEY and CDR2 SVGEGT come from the germline V gene. V lost 7 bases to trimming and J lost 0 bases; unmatched junction nucleotides: 2. This CDR3 has 14 amino acids.

The part of the CDR3 DNA that was read is TGTGCCAGCAGTTACCCAACAGCAACCTACGAG. This encodes CASSYPTATYE. The CDR3 in full is CASSYPTATYEQYF. V is TRBV6-2 or TRBV6-3 and J is TRBJ2-7; D gene ambiguous. The DNA ends 3 residues before the CDR3 does, and the rest of the CDR3 is filled in from the germline J gene. The CDR3 has 14 amino acids. Deletions cut 2 bases from V and 2 bases from J, with 10 bases between. The V gene's germline CDR1 is MNHEY and CDR2 SVGEGT.

On this clone: The CDR3 end lies 3 residues beyond the end of the read and is filled in from the germline J gene. The chain couples TRBV7-3 to TRBJ2-2; 8 bases line up with TRBD2. The CDR3 runs to 16 residues. The ends lost 0 bases at V and 4 bases at J; junction bases unmatched: 4. Germline V CDR1 and CDR2: SGHTA, FQGTGA. The covered CDR3 bases are TGTGCCAGCAGCTTAACTGTCGCGGGGGGCACCGGGGAG. Its protein product is CASSLTVAGGTGE. The whole CDR3 sequence is CASSLTVAGGTGELFF.

Comments on this clone: The read stops 3 residues short of the end of the CDR3; the missing end is completed from the germline J gene. The chain carries TRBV11-2 and TRBJ2-4; D is undetermined. CDR3 length equals 15 residues. Trimming stripped 5 bases from V and 1 base from J, with 12 bases between. Germline lookup yields CDR1 SGHAT and CDR2 FQNNGV. The part of the CDR3 DNA that was read is TGTGCCAGCAGCGCAGGTCTTAGGGCCAAAAACATT. This gives the protein CASSAGLRAKNI. The CDR3 as a whole reads CASSAGLRAKNIQYF.

Details on this clone: The observed sequence ends 3 residues before the CDR3 terminus, with the missing tail filled in from the germline J gene. The V and J genes are TRBV2 and TRBJ2-5; the D is unclear. The V gene's germline CDR1 is SNHLY and CDR2 FYNNEI. The CDR3 is 11 residues long. V lost 6 bases to trimming and J lost 5 bases, with 7 bases between them. CDR3 residues: CASRAGETQYF. CDR3 bases read: TGTGCCAGCAGGGCCGGGGAGACC.

As regards this clone: The read terminates 3 residues before the CDR3 end, so the remaining end is supplied by the germline J gene. The V call is TRBV30, the J call TRBJ2-2, with D possibly matching TRBD1 (7 bases). The length of the CDR3 is 16 residues. Germline assignment: CDR1 GTSNPN and CDR2 SVGIG (reference sequence). The CDR3 spells CAWRHYWGDSDEKLFF. The CDR3 DNA, read in part, is TGTGCCTGGAGACACTACTGGGGGGACAGTGATGAAAAG.

Notes on this clone: The read finishes 3 residues shy of the CDR3 end, and the germline J gene is used to complete it. The rearrangement links TRBV14 to TRBJ2-3, with D possibly being TRBD2 (6 bases). Germline V gene sequence: CDR1 SGHDN, CDR2 FVKESK. This CDR3 is built from 16 residues. Between the trimmed V and J ends, which lost 1 base and 0 bases, there was a span of 11 bases. CDR3 DNA, as far as it was read: TGTGCCAGCAGCCAAGGGGACTTCTATAGCACAGATACG. Residues: CASSQGDFYSTDT. The CDR3 reads in full as CASSQGDFYSTDTQYF.

Concerning this clone: The sequence runs out 3 residues before the end of the CDR3; the remainder is reconstructed from the germline J gene. The chain uses TRBV5-1 and TRBJ2-2; 8 positions agree with TRBD2. The germline V gene has CDR1 SGHRS and CDR2 YFSETQ. This CDR3 contains 16 residues. CDR3 DNA, as far as it was read: TGCGCCAGCACCGACGGGAGGGGCCCTCCTAATTCACCG. Protein sequence: CASTDGRGPPNSP. The full-length CDR3 reads as CASTDGRGPPNSPLFF.

About this clone: The CDR3 end is not reached by the read, which stops 3 residues before it; the germline J gene fills it in. This chain uses TRBV5-6 with TRBJ2-5, with D perhaps TRBD1 (6 bases). Germline CDR1 SGHDT, CDR2 YYEEEE. The CDR3 spans 13 residues. The germline V and J ends were trimmed by 4 bases and 1 base, with 8 bases remaining between them. CDR3 residues: CASSRRGQETQYF. The part of the CDR3 DNA that was read is TGTGCCAGCAGCCGCAGGGGCCAAGAGACC.

Concerning this clone itself: With the read ending 3 residues before the CDR3 end, the germline J gene is used to fill in that end. The chain employs TRBV28 and TRBJ1-2; 11 nucleotides match TRBD1. Germline-derived CDR1 and CDR2 are MDHEN and SYDVKM. The CDR3 sequence is 13 residues long. After removal of 10 bases from V and 2 bases from J, the junction contained 3 bases not matched to a gene. The CDR3 is CAIGDRGNYGYTF. The sequenced part of the CDR3 DNA is TGTGCCATCGGGGACAGGGGGAACTATGGC.